The rows below give T cell receptor beta chains drawn from one sample of a study of blood T cell repertoires in COVID-19. The data were produced by immunoSEQ multiplex PCR, yet TCRdb's version contains in-frame clones alone and is incomplete. The sample consists of 250,000 to 400,000 clones, under 95% of them appearing once. Sequenced material: PBMCs or T cells enriched from blood (not recorded which). Receptors originate from a man aged 55 to 70 who had recovered from COVID-19. Both conserved end residues are part of each CDR3. The order of the fields is V gene, D gene, clone size, J gene, CDR3 DNA, CDR3 protein. The D gene is left open where the match is weak. A clone size is listed for some rows: how often the clone was seen (once, few, many), or a class if it is expanded.

TRBV11-3	TRBD2	-	TRBJ2-1	TGTGCCAGCAGCTTAAGACTAGCGGGAGCGGGTTACAATGAGCAGTTCTTC	CASSLRLAGAGYNEQFF
TRBV6-6	-	-	TRBJ2-7	TGTGCCAGCAGTTACTCTGCCAGCGGGGAGCAGTACTTC	CASSYSASGEQYF
TRBV5-6	-	-	TRBJ2-5	TGTGCCAGCAGCTTTGATGGGGCTGGGTGGGAGACCCAGTACTTC	CASSFDGAGWETQYF
TRBV24-1	TRBD2	-	TRBJ2-1	TGTGCCACCGGGGGACTAGCGGGAGAAAACAATGAGCAGTTCTTC	CATGGLAGENNEQFF
TRBV6-4	-	-	TRBJ2-5	TGTGCCAGCAGTGGGCGGCCCCTCCAAGAGACCCAGTACTTC	CASSGRPLQETQYF
TRBV19	-	-	TRBJ1-2	TGTGCCAGTAGTTTACGGGACTCCTCTAACTATGGCTACACCTTC	CASSLRDSSNYGYTF
TRBV20-1	-	-	TRBJ1-2	TGCAGTGCTAGTCGAAAAGGACAAACGAACTATGGCTACACCTTC	CSASRKGQTNYGYTF
TRBV2	TRBD1	-	TRBJ2-7	TGTGCCAGCAGTCGACAGGGGGCGTCCTACGAGCAGTACTTC	CASSRQGASYEQYF
TRBV29-1	-	-	TRBJ2-7	TGCAGCGTTGGCAACAGGGGACTCGAGCAGTACTTC	CSVGNRGLEQYF
TRBV6-5	TRBD2	-	TRBJ2-7	TGTGCCAGCAGTAACTATTTAGCGGGGGGGACCTACGAGCAGTACTTC	CASSNYLAGGTYEQYF
TRBV24-1	TRBD1	once	TRBJ2-3	TGTGCCACCAGTCCCGGGACAGGGGCCGATACGCAGTATTTT	CATSPGTGADTQYF
TRBV7-9	TRBD1	-	TRBJ2-2	TGTGCCAGCAGCGCAAGAACAGGACAGGGGACCGGGGAGCTGTTTTTT	CASSARTGQGTGELFF
TRBV30	-	-	TRBJ2-7	TGTGCCTGGAGTGTACGGGGAGGGGGTTACGAGCAGTACTTC	CAWSVRGGGYEQYF
TRBV6-5	-	once	TRBJ1-5	TGTGCCAGCAGCCCCGGGGGGGGTCAGCCCCAGCATTTT	CASSPGGGQPQHF
TRBV5-1	-	-	TRBJ1-1	TGCGCCAGCAGCCCATCCACAGGGCTGAACACTGAAGCTTTCTTT	CASSPSTGLNTEAFF
TRBV30	-	-	TRBJ1-2	TGTGCCTGGAGTGGAATCGACCCACGACTGAACTATGGCTACACCTTC	CAWSGIDPRLNYGYTF
TRBV11-2	-	-	TRBJ2-2	TGTGCCAGCAGCTTACGTTGGGGACACGGGAACACCGGGGAGCTGTTTTTT	CASSLRWGHGNTGELFF
TRBV5-1	TRBD1	once	TRBJ2-1	TGCGCCAGCAGCCTCGACAGGGGCCCCAACAATGAGCAGTTCTTC	CASSLDRGPNNEQFF
TRBV30	-	-	TRBJ2-5	TGTGCCTGGAGTGACTCAGCCGGGGGGCTGACCCAGTACTTC	CAWSDSAGGLTQYF
TRBV25-1	TRBD2	-	TRBJ2-7	TGTGCCAGCAGTGAATGGGGGGGGTCCTACGAGCAGTACTTC	CASSEWGGSYEQYF
TRBV21-1	-	-	TRBJ1-4	TGTGCCAGCAGACAGGCAACTAATGAAAAACTGTTTTTT	CASRQATNEKLFF
TRBV5-1	TRBD2	-	TRBJ2-3	TGCGCCAGCAGCCTTAGCGGGAGGGCCGGAGATACGCAGTATTTT	CASSLSGRAGDTQYF
TRBV7-2	-	-	TRBJ1-2	TGTGCCAGCAGCTCCCCCCTGGAGCCATTTGGCTACACCTTC	CASSSPLEPFGYTF
TRBV11-1	-	-	TRBJ2-2	TGTGCCAGCAGCTTAGACGGGAGTGACACCGGGGAGCTGTTTTTT	CASSLDGSDTGELFF
TRBV19	-	-	TRBJ1-1	TGTGCCAGCGGAACAGGGTCGGTGGTGGCTTTCTTT	CASGTGSVVAFF
TRBV19	TRBD1	-	TRBJ2-2	TGTGCCAGTAGTCCGGGACAGGGAGTTAAATTGAACACCGGGGAGCTGTTTTTT	CASSPGQGVKLNTGELFF
TRBV5-8	-	-	TRBJ1-5	TGTGCCAGCAGGCGAGCGGGGGCCGGAGGTCAGCCCCAGCATTTT	CASRRAGAGGQPQHF
TRBV28	-	-	TRBJ1-1	TGTGCCAGCAGATTACAGGGTACGGGCACTGAAGCTTTCTTT	CASRLQGTGTEAFF